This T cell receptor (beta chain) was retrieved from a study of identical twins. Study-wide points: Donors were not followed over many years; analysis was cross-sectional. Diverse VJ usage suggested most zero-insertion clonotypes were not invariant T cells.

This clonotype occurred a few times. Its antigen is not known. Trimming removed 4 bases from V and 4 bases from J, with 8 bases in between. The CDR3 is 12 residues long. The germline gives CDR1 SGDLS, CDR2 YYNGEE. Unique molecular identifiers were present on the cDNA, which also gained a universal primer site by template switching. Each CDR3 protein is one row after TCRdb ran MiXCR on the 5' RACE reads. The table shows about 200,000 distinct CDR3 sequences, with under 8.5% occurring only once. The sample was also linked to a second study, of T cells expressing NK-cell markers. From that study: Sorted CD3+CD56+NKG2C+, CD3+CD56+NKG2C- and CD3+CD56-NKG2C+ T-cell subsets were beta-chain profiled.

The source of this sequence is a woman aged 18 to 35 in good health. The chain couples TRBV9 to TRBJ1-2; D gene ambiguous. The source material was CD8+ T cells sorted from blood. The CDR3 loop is CASSTPGYGYTF. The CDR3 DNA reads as TGTGCCAGCAGCACGCCCGGCTATGGCTACACCTTC. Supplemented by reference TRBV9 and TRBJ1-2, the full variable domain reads DSGVTQTPKHLITATGQRVTLRCSPRSGDLSVYWYQQSLDQGLQFLIQYYNGEERAKGNILERFSAQQFPDLHSELNLSSLELGDSALYFCASSTPGYGYTFGSGTRLTVV.